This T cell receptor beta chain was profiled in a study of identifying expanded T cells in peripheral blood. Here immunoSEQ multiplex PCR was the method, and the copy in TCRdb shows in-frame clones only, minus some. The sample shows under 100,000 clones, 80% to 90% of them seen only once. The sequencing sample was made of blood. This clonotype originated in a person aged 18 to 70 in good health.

The CDR3 here is CASVLRSGDGGYTF. In DNA form, the CDR3 reads TGTGCCAGCGTTCTCAGGTCAGGGGACGGTGGCTACACCTTC. The chain couples TRBV6-6 to TRBJ1-2, with D perhaps TRBD1 (6 bases). From germline, CDR1 is MNHNY and CDR2 SVGAGI (reference sequence). The CDR3 covers 14 residues. With 8 bases removed from V and 7 bases from J, the gap between germline ends came to 20 bases.